This entry features one TCR beta chain sequence. Its matching antigen is unknown. Trimming stripped 5 bases from V and 0 bases from J, with 11 bases between. The CDR3 contains 14 residues. Germline loops: CDR1 SNHLY, CDR2 FYNNEI. It was uncontrolled infection, other autoimmune disease, pregnancy or lactation that excluded patients. The sample originates from a study of T cells in Graves' hyperthyroidism and ophthalmopathy. The CDR3 regions of TCR beta were amplified from RNA transcripts. In the first-round RT-PCR of the TCR CDR3, the HTBI primer set was used. TCRdb redid the calling of the multiplex PCR reads with MiXCR, one entry per CDR3 protein. The table records hundreds of thousands of distinct CDR3 sequences, just under 45% of them present only once. Study findings and constraints: Most clonotypes expanded in the thyroid (above 0.001) were also present in blood. Ophthalmopathy prediction by the model preceded onset by a median 6.5 months.

Sequences were obtained from peripheral blood or thyroid tissue (not recorded which). This TCR came from an adult man with Graves' disease, either hyperthyroidism or ophthalmopathy (not recorded which). The gene calls are TRBV2 and TRBJ2-7, with D perhaps matching TRBD1 or TRBD2 (5 bases each). CDR3 residues: CASSYGTLSYEQYF. CDR3 bases: TGTGCCAGCAGTTACGGGACCCTCTCCTACGAGCAGTACTTC. The full variable domain, rest sourced from reference TRBV2 and TRBJ2-7, is EPEVTQTPSHQVTQMGQEVILRCVPISNHLYFYWYRQILGQKVEFLVSFYNNEISEKSEIFDDQFSVERPDGSNFTLKIRSTKLEDSAMYFCASSYGTLSYEQYFGPGTRLTVT.